This record looks at one T cell receptor (beta chain) sequence and its context. The sample is drawn from a study of blood T cell repertoires in COVID-19. This table comes from immunoSEQ multiplex PCR, and its TCRdb copy is limited to in-frame clones, with some not included. This table holds approximately 270,000 clones, approximately 90% found once. CDR3 length: 13 residues. Trimming removed 10 bases from V and 2 bases from J, with 13 bases in between. Germline values: CDR1 MDHEN, CDR2 SYDVKM. Sequenced sample: PBMCs or T cells enriched from blood (not recorded which). The chain has TRBV28 and TRBJ2-3, with D uncertain. This sequence was found in a woman in her twenties or thirties with acute COVID-19. The CDR3 DNA reads TGTGCCACCCTCGGGTCTTTCACAGATACGCAGTATTTT. It specifies CATLGSFTDTQYF.